This T cell receptor (beta chain) was documented in a study of blood T cell repertoires in COVID-19. In the original analysis: Amplified reference gene primers provided the basis for estimating nucleated cell counts. Data came from immunoSEQ multiplex PCR; TCRdb stores just in-frame clones and leaves some out. V, J and clone size reflect that table, while D and trimming were determined from the DNA. The sample yields over 200,000 clones, 70% to 90% seen once. What the recovered Cohort 3 donors had was two negative PCRs, clearance, or symptom resolution. Input material: PBMCs or T cells enriched from blood (not recorded which). This receptor was identified in a woman aged 45 to 65 who had recovered from COVID-19.

The CDR3, as DNA: TGTGCCAGCAGCTTACAGACGGGCTCCTACAATGAGCAGTTCTTC. Translated, it gives CASSLQTGSYNEQFF. V usage is TRBV7-3 and J usage is TRBJ2-1, with D unclear. The V gene lost 2 bases and the J gene lost 0 bases, with 8 bases spanning the gap. This CDR3 contains 15 residues. In germline, CDR1 is SGHTA, CDR2 FQGTGA.